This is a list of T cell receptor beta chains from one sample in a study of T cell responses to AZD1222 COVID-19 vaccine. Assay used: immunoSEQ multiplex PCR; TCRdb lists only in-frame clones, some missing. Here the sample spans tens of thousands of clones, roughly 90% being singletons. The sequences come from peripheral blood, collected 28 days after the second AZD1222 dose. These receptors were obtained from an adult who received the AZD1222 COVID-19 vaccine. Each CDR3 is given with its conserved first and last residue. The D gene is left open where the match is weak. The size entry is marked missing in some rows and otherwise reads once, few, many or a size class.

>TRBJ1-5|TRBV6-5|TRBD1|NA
TGTGCCAGCAGACAGGGGGCGGGGCAGCCCCAGCATTTT
CASRQGAGQPQHF
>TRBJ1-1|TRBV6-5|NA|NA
TGTGCCAGCAGCCGGGGTGACGGAGGGGTCCCTGAAGCTTTCTTT
CASSRGDGGVPEAFF
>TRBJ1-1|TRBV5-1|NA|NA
TGCGCCAGCAGCTCGGACGCTACGAACACTGAAGCTTTCTTT
CASSSDATNTEAFF
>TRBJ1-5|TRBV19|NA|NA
TGTGCCAGTTTTGCCCAGGGGCAGTTGTGGCCCCAGCATTTT
CASFAQGQLWPQHF
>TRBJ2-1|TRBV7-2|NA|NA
TGTGCCAGCAGCCGGGGGGCGATCTATGAGCAGTTCTTC
CASSRGAIYEQFF
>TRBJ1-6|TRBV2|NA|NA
TGTGCCAGCAGTGATAAGGGGCCCCAGAAAATAGCCCTCCACTTT
CASSDKGPQKIALHF
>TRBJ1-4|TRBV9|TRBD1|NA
TGTGCCAGCAGCGTTTCGACAGGGGGTGAAAAACTGTTTTTT
CASSVSTGGEKLFF
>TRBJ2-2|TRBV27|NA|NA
TGTGCCAGCAGTTTAACTTTGGGGGGTAGCGGAAACACCGGGGAGCTGTTTTTT
CASSLTLGGSGNTGELFF
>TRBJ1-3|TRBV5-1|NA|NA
TGCGCCAGTCGGTCCTCATCTGGAAACACCATATATTTT
CASRSSSGNTIYF
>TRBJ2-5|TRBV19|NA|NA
TGTGCCAGTAGTATAGCCACAGGCCAAGAGACCCAGTACTTC
CASSIATGQETQYF
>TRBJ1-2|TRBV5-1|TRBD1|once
TGCGCCAGCAGCTTGGCGGGACAGGGGTCCTATGGCTACACCTTC
CASSLAGQGSYGYTF
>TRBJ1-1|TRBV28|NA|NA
TGTGCCAGCGGGGCCCACAGGCAGGCGAACACTGAAGCTTTCTTT
CASGAHRQANTEAFF
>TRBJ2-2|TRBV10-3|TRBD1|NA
TGTGCCATCAGTGTATTGGACAGGGTGGCCACCGGGGAGCTGTTTTTT
CAISVLDRVATGELFF
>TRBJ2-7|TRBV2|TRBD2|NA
TGTGCCAGACAGATAGCGGGGCAGTCCTACGAGCAGTACTTC
CARQIAGQSYEQYF
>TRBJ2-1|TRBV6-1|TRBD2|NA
TGTGCCAGCAGTGAAGCGGCCCCGGGACTAGCAGTTGAGCAGTTCTTC
CASSEAAPGLAVEQFF
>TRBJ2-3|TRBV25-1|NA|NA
TGTGCCAGCAGTCGGGCAGGGGTCACAGATACGCAGTATTTT
CASSRAGVTDTQYF
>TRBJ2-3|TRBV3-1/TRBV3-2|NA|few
TGTGCCAGCGGCACCTTTAGGGACTCTTCTAGCACAGATACGCAGTATTTT
CASGTFRDSSSTDTQYF
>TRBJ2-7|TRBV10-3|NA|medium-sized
TGTGCCATCAGTGAGTACACATCACAATACGAGCAGTACTTC
CAISEYTSQYEQYF
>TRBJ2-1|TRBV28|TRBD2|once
TGTGCCAGCAGTCGTAAACGTAGCGGGAGGCCCTCCTACAATGAGCAGTTCTTC
CASSRKRSGRPSYNEQFF
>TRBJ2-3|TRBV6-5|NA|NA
TGTGCCAGCAGATTTGGCACCCCCGGCACAGATACGCAGTATTTT
CASRFGTPGTDTQYF
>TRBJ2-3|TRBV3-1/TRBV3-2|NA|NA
TGTGCCAGCAGCCGCGGCGCCGGGACTAGCACAGATACGCAGTATTTT
CASSRGAGTSTDTQYF
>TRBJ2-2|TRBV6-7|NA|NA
TGTGCCAGCAGTTCTCGGCCCACCGGGGAGCTGTTTTTT
CASSSRPTGELFF
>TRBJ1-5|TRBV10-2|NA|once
TGCGCCAGCAGTGAAAGGGCAGACTTAAGCAATCAGCCCCAGCATTTT
CASSERADLSNQPQHF
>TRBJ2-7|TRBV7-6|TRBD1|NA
TGTGCCAGCAGCCAGCGGGGACAGGGCTCCTACGAGCAGTACTTC
CASSQRGQGSYEQYF
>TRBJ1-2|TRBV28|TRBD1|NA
TGTGCCAGCAGTACCGGACAGGGTACAGGCTATGGCTACACCTTC
CASSTGQGTGYGYTF
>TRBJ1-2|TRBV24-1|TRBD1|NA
TGTGCCACCAGTGATCGACAGGGCAACTATGGCTACACCTTC
CATSDRQGNYGYTF
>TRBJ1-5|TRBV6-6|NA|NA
TGTGCCAGCAGTTACTCGAGGAGCAATCAGCCCCAGCATTTT
CASSYSRSNQPQHF
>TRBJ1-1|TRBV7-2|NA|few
TGTGCCAGCAGCTTAGATCTTCCAGGGGAAGCTTTCTTT
CASSLDLPGEAFF
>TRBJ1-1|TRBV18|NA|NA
TGTGCCAGCTCACCAGACAGGCAGAACACTGAAGCTTTCTTT
CASSPDRQNTEAFF
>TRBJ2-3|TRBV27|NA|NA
TGTGCCAGCAGTTTCCGGATTAGCACAGATACGCAGTATTTT
CASSFRISTDTQYF
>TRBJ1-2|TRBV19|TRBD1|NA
TGTGCCAGTAGTAGGGGACAGGAACTCTATGGCTACACCTTC
CASSRGQELYGYTF
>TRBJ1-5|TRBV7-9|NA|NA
TGTGCCAGCAGCTTAGGGGGGGATCAGCCCCAGCATTTT
CASSLGGDQPQHF
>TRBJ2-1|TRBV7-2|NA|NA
TGTGCCAGCAGCCCCCGCCGAGGGGGGAGAAACAATGAGCAGTTCTTC
CASSPRRGGRNNEQFF
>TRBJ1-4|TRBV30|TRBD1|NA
TGTGCCTGGAGTGTAAAGGGACAGGGTGATGAAAAACTGTTTTTT
CAWSVKGQGDEKLFF
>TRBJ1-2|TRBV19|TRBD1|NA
TGTGCCAGTCGCCGGGACAGGGGGATGTATGGCTACACCTTC
CASRRDRGMYGYTF
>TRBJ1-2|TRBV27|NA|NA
TGTGCCAGCAGTTCTACCAGAACCCTCTATGGCTACACCTTC
CASSSTRTLYGYTF
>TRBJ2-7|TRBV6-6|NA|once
TGTGCCAGCAGTTACTCCACCCGGGCAGACTACGAGCAGTACTTC
CASSYSTRADYEQYF
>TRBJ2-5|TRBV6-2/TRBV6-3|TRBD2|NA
TGTGCCAGCAGTTACGGACTAGCGGGAGATAAAGAGACCCAGTACTTC
CASSYGLAGDKETQYF
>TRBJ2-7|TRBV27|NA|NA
TGTGCCAGCAGTTCAAAACCTGGGGCGTACGAGCAGTACTTC
CASSSKPGAYEQYF
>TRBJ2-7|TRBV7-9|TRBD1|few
TGTGCCAGCAGCTTTGTCGGACAGGGCCCTCACGAGCAGTACTTC
CASSFVGQGPHEQYF
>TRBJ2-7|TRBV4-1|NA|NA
TGCGCCAGCAGCCCGCTAGGGGGTTGGCAGTACTTC
CASSPLGGWQYF
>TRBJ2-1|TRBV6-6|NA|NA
TGTGCCAGCAGTCCCTGGACTATTTCCTCCTACAATGAGCAGTTCTTC
CASSPWTISSYNEQFF
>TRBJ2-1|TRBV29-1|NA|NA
TGCAGCGTTGAGCGGAGCTCCTACAATGAGCAGTTCTTC
CSVERSSYNEQFF
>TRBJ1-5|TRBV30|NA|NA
TGTGCCTGGAGTGTATCGTACAATCAGCCCCAGCATTTT
CAWSVSYNQPQHF
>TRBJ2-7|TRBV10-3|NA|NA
TGTGCCATCAGTGAGTCCTCGGGCTCCTACGAGCAGTACTTC
CAISESSGSYEQYF
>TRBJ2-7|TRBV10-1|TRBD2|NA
TGCGCCAGCAGCTGGGGGGGATCTGCCGAGCAGTACTTC
CASSWGGSAEQYF
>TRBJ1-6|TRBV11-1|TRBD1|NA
TGTGCCAGTCGCGACAGGGTAAATTCACCCCTCCACTTT
CASRDRVNSPLHF
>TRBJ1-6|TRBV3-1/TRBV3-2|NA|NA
TGTGCCAGCAGCCAAGAAAGCGATCTCTGGGGATCCCTCCACTTT
CASSQESDLWGSLHF
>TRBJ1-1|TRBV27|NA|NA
TGTGCCAGCAGTCCTGGGGGGAATCAGGGAGCTTTCTTT
CASSPGGNQGAFF
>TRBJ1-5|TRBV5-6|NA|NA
TGTGCCAGCAGCTTGCTGCGGGACCCCTATAGCAATCAGCCCCAGCATTTT
CASSLLRDPYSNQPQHF
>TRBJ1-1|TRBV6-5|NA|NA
TGTGCCAGCAGACGGGGCACTGAAGCTTTCTTT
CASRRGTEAFF
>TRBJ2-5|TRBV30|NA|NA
TGTGCCTATGGAAGAAGGGAAGGGGTGGAGACCCAGTACTTC
CAYGRREGVETQYF
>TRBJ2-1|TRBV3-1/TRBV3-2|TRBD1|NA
TGTGCCAGCAGCCCTTGGACAGGGGGAAGAGAGCAGTTCTTC
CASSPWTGGREQFF
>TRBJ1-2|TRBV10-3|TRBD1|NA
TGTGCCACAACCTTGGTAGGGACAGAATTACCCAACTATGGCTACACCTTC
CATTLVGTELPNYGYTF
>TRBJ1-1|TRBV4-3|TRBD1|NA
TGCGCCAGCAGCCGATCGACAGGGTATGAAGCTTTCTTT
CASSRSTGYEAFF